This TCR beta chain was obtained from a study of blood T cell repertoires in COVID-19. Study context: Material from acute and convalescent COVID-19 was sourced from the United States, Italy and Spain. In each case, the material was cDNA or gDNA derived from T cells, B-cell-depleted T cells, or PBMCs.

Profiled with immunoSEQ multiplex PCR; TCRdb holds only in-frame clones, not every one. Of some 220,000 clones listed, roughly 85% are singletons. This CDR3 has 14 amino acids. Germline V gene data show CDR1 as SQVTM and CDR2 as ANQGSEA. Trimming left V 4 bases short and J 0 bases short, with 12 bases between. Seattle-derived patients entered the study during active infection and were followed longitudinally. The clonotype originates from a man aged 50 to 59 with COVID-19, enrolled during active disease. Input material: peripheral blood. This sequence joins TRBV29-1 and TRBJ1-1, with D unresolved. The DNA for the CDR3 is TGCAGCGTTGTGGCAGAACCCATGAACACTGAAGCTTTCTTT. This gives the protein CSVVAEPMNTEAFF.